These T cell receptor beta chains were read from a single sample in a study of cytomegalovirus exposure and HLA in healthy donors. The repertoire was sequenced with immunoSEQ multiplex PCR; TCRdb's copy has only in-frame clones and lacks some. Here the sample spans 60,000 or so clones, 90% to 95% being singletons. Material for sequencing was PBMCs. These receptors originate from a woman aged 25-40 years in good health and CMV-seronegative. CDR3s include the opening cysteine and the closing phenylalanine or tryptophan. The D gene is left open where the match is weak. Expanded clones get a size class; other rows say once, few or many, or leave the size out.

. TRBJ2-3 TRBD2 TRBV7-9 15 CASSMTSGAGDTQYF TGTGCCAGCAGCATGACTAGCGGGGCCGGAGATACGCAGTATTTT
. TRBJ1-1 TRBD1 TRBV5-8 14 CASSWGQAYTEAFF TGTGCCAGCAGCTGGGGACAGGCGTACACTGAAGCTTTCTTT
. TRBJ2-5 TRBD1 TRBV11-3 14 CASSRGQGLGTQYF TGTGCCAGCAGCCGGGGACAGGGCCTGGGGACCCAGTACTTC
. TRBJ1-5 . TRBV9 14 CASSVDDRFTAQHF TGTGCCAGCAGCGTAGACGACAGGTTTACGGCCCAGCATTTT
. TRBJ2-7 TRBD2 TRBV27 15 CASSGRTSGKYEQYF TGTGCCAGCAGTGGCAGGACTAGCGGAAAATACGAGCAGTACTTC
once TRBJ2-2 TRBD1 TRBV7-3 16 CASSHGQEPDTGELFF TGTGCCAGCAGCCATGGACAGGAACCGGACACCGGGGAGCTGTTTTTT
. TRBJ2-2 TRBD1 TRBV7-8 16 CASSSLGTALTGELFF TGTGCCAGCAGCTCATTGGGGACAGCCTTAACCGGGGAGCTGTTTTTT
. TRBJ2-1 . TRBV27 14 CASSHGEVYNEQFF TGTGCCAGCAGTCACGGGGAGGTCTACAATGAGCAGTTCTTC
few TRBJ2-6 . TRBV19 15 CASSMGRSGANVLTF TGTGCCAGTAGTATGGGCCGCTCTGGGGCCAACGTCCTGACTTTC
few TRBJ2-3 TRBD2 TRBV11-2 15 CASSFTSGTTDTQYF TGTGCCAGCAGCTTTACTAGCGGGACCACAGATACGCAGTATTTT
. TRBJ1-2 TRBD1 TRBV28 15 CASSLGGTGSYGYTF TGTGCCAGCAGTTTAGGTGGGACAGGGAGTTATGGCTACACCTTC
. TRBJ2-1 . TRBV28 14 CASSLDRFGNEQFF TGTGCCAGCAGTTTGGACAGATTTGGGAATGAGCAGTTCTTC
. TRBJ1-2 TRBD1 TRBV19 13 CASSRTGDYGYTF TGTGCCAGTAGTAGGACAGGGGACTATGGCTACACCTTC
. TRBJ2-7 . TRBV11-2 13 CASSPGSPYEQYF TGTGCCAGCAGCCCCGGGTCCCCTTACGAGCAGTACTTC
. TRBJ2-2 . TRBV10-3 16 CAISSRGGGGTGELFF TGTGCCATCAGCTCCCGGGGCGGAGGAGGGACCGGGGAGCTGTTTTTT
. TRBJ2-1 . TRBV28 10 CATTYNEQFF TGTGCCACCACCTACAATGAGCAGTTCTTC
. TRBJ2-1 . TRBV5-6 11 CASNRGWEQFF TGTGCCAGCAATAGAGGGTGGGAGCAGTTCTTC
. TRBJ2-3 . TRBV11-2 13 CASSFLSTDTQYF TGTGCCAGCAGCTTCCTAAGCACAGATACGCAGTATTTT
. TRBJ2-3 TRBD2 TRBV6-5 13 CASTSGRSDTQYF TGTGCCAGCACTAGCGGGAGATCAGATACGCAGTATTTT
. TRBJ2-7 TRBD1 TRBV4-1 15 CASSQGGGQGYEQYF TGCGCCAGCAGCCAAGGAGGGGGACAGGGCTACGAGCAGTACTTC
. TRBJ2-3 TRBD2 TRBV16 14 CASSPGGGGLAVYF TGTGCCAGCAGCCCGGGAGGAGGAGGACTAGCGGTGTATTTT
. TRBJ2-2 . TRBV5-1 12 CAGLGDTGELFF TGCGCCGGACTTGGGGACACCGGGGAGCTGTTTTTT
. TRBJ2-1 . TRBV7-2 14 CASSFLETLGEQFF TGTGCCAGCAGCTTTCTAGAGACGTTGGGTGAGCAGTTCTTC
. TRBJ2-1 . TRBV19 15 CASSSSGSSYNEQFF TGTGCCAGTAGTAGTAGCGGAAGCTCCTACAATGAGCAGTTCTTC
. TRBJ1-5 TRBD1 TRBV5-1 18 CASSPGSSGQAGNQPQHF TGCGCCAGCAGCCCCGGCTCTTCGGGACAGGCGGGCAATCAGCCCCAGCATTTT
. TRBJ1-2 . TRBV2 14 CASRRQGSMSGYTF TGTGCCAGCAGGCGTCAGGGGTCTATGTCAGGCTACACCTTC
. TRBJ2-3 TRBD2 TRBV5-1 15 CASRPAGDRTDTQYF TGCGCCAGCAGGCCAGCGGGAGACCGCACAGATACGCAGTATTTT
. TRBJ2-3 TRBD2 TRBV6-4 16 CASSESGLAGPDTQYF TGTGCCAGCAGTGAAAGTGGACTAGCGGGACCAGATACGCAGTATTTT
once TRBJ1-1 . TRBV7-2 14 CASSLSTATTEAFF TGTGCCAGCAGCTTAAGTACAGCAACCACTGAAGCTTTCTTT
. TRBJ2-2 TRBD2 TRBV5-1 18 CATRGGTSGRLRTGELFF TGCGCCACCAGAGGGGGAACTAGCGGGAGATTGCGCACCGGGGAGCTGTTTTTT
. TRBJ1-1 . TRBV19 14 CASSSLQGNTEAFF TGTGCCAGTAGTAGTCTACAGGGAAACACTGAAGCTTTCTTT
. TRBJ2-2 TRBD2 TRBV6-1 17 CASSEFGAGGDTGELFF TGTGCCAGCAGTGAATTCGGAGCGGGAGGCGACACCGGGGAGCTGTTTTTT
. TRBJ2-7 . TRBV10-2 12 CASAAAGYEQYF TGCGCCAGCGCGGCTGCGGGCTACGAGCAGTACTTC
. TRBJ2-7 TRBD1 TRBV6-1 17 CASSEAKAGGLSYEQYF TGTGCCAGCAGTGAAGCGAAGGCAGGGGGATTATCCTACGAGCAGTACTTC
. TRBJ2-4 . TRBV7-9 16 CASSLGLGEVKNIQYF TGTGCCAGCAGCTTAGGGCTCGGGGAGGTCAAAAACATTCAGTACTTC
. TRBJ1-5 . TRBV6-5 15 CATLGSLVGNQPQHF TGTGCCACACTCGGTTCGCTCGTTGGCAATCAGCCCCAGCATTTT
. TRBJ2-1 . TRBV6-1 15 CASSEIAYGANEQFF TGTGCCAGCAGTGAAATTGCCTATGGGGCCAATGAGCAGTTCTTC
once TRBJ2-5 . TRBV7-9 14 CASIQRGPQETQYF TGTGCCAGCATCCAGCGTGGCCCTCAAGAGACCCAGTACTTC
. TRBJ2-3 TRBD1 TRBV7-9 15 CASSSGQGAADTQYF TGTGCCAGCAGCTCCGGACAGGGGGCGGCAGATACGCAGTATTTT
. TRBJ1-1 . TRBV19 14 CASSQGTWNTEAFF TGTGCCAGTAGTCAGGGGACCTGGAACACTGAAGCTTTCTTT
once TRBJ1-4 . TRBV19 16 CASSYKRLATNEKLFF TGTGCCAGTAGTTACAAGAGACTTGCAACTAATGAAAAACTGTTTTTT
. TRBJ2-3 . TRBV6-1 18 CASGAWVGAGGNADTQYF TGTGCCAGCGGTGCTTGGGTTGGGGCTGGCGGGAACGCAGATACGCAGTATTTT
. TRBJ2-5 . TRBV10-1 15 CASTLSSRHQETQYF TGCGCCAGCACTTTGAGTAGCAGACACCAAGAGACCCAGTACTTC
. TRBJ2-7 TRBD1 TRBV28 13 CASSTQGKGEQYF TGTGCCAGCAGTACACAGGGGAAGGGCGAGCAGTACTTC
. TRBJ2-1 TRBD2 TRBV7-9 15 CASSLPSGRAREQFF TGTGCCAGCAGCTTGCCTAGCGGGAGGGCCCGGGAGCAGTTCTTC
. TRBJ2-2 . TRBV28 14 CASEGGSDTGELFF TGTGCCTCCGAAGGAGGTTCGGACACCGGGGAGCTGTTTTTT
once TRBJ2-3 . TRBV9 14 CASSVALSTDTQYF TGTGCCAGCAGCGTAGCCTTAAGCACAGATACGCAGTATTTT